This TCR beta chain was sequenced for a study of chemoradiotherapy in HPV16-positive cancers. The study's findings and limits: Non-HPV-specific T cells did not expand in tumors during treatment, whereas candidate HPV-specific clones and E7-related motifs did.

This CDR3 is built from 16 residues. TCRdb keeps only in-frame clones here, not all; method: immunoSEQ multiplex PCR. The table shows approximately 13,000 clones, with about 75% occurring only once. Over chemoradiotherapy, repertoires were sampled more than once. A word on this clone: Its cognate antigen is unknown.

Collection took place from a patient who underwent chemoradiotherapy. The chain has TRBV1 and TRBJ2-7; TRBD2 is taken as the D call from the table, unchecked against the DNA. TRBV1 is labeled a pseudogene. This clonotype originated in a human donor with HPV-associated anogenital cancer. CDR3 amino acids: CTSSQPALAGVNEQYF. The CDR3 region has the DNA TGCACCAGCAGCCAGCCTGCACTAGCGGGAGTAAACGAGCAGTACTTC.